A selection of T cell receptor beta chains follows, all from one sample in a study of cytomegalovirus exposure and HLA in healthy donors. The data were produced by immunoSEQ multiplex PCR, yet TCRdb's version contains in-frame clones alone and is incomplete. The repertoire has under 200,000 clones, roughly four fifths of them found once; the top ten carry under 2%. The sequenced sample was PBMCs. These receptors came from a man aged 40-50 years in good health and CMV-seronegative. CDR3s include the opening cysteine and the closing phenylalanine or tryptophan. Each record gives: J gene, V gene, CDR3 protein.

TRBJ2-3,TRBV12-2,CASRLAWPGSYTDTQYF
TRBJ1-5,TRBV5-3,CARSPTDSQDYQPQHF
TRBJ1-4,TRBV6-1,CASRLNEKLFF
TRBJ1-2,TRBV11-2,CASSLSEAGYTF
TRBJ1-2,TRBV9,CASSVGAAGYGYTF
TRBJ1-2,TRBV6-5,CASSLYGGKDGYTF
TRBJ2-3,TRBV6-6,CASSRSHSVGDTQYF
TRBJ1-4,TRBV5-1,CASSFGQGDEKLFF
TRBJ1-2,TRBV5-1,CASSPRSRTNYGYTF
TRBJ2-3,TRBV2,CASIIGLAGADTQYF
TRBJ2-7,TRBV30,CAWSVRNQREASYEQYF
TRBJ1-1,TRBV30,CALTDRGRGMNTEAFF
TRBJ2-2,TRBV7-2,CASSLLSMNTGELFF
TRBJ2-7,TRBV7-9,CSSSSPGQVGYEQYF
TRBJ2-1,TRBV5-1,CASSPGLAGGYNEQFF
TRBJ2-3,TRBV7-8,CASSLGLASTDTQYF
TRBJ2-7,TRBV7-7,CASSRGQGDLRQYF
TRBJ1-5,TRBV6-1,CASSEAPTGYINQPQHF
TRBJ2-1,TRBV6-1,CASSDRPPLAGDSGEQFF
TRBJ1-2,TRBV28,CASTRTGGASGYTF
TRBJ1-2,TRBV2,CASSRDFLGYTF
TRBJ2-2,TRBV30,CAWRGQGRTGELFF
TRBJ2-7,TRBV6-5,CASSWTGGAYEQYF
TRBJ1-5,TRBV28,CASSLMYRLSNQPQHF
TRBJ1-2,TRBV7-9,CASSSGTGVGYGYTF
TRBJ2-7,TRBV11-1,CASSFRDRGGYEQYF
TRBJ2-3,TRBV5-4,CASSLATGLRIDTQYF
TRBJ1-5,TRBV6-4,CASSAGTGGQPQHF
TRBJ1-1,TRBV19,CASSIGGSEAFF
TRBJ1-2,TRBV6-5,CASSYSGQTVNYGYTF
TRBJ2-1,TRBV5-1,CASSLVGLASNEQFF
TRBJ2-1,TRBV7-8,CASSRFQGNEQFF
TRBJ1-5,TRBV18,CASSPIRQGGDQPQHF
TRBJ1-2,TRBV2,CASSRAQGTNYGYTF
TRBJ2-7,TRBV7-2,CASSSRRGDEQYF
TRBJ1-1,TRBV20-1,CSAYRATEAFF
TRBJ2-3,TRBV5-1,CASSWGTSGNTDTQYF
TRBJ1-6,TRBV28,CASSSQGAASPLHF
TRBJ2-5,TRBV19,CASSMASRRETQYF
TRBJ1-2,TRBV7-8,CASSHRDRTVGYTF
TRBJ2-7,TRBV28,CASRPPGQGAKQYF